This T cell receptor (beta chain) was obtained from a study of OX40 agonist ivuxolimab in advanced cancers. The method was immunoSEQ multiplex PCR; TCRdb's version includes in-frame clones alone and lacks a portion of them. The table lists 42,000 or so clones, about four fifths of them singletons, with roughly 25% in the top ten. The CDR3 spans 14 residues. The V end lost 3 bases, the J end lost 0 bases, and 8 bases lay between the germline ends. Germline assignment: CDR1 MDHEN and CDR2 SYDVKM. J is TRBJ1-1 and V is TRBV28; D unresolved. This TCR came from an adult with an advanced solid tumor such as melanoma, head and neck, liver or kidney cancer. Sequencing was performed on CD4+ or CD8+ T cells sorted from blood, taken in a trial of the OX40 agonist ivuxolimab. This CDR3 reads CASSFPAMNTEAFF. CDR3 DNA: TGTGCCAGCAGTTTCCCAGCCATGAACACTGAAGCTTTCTTT.